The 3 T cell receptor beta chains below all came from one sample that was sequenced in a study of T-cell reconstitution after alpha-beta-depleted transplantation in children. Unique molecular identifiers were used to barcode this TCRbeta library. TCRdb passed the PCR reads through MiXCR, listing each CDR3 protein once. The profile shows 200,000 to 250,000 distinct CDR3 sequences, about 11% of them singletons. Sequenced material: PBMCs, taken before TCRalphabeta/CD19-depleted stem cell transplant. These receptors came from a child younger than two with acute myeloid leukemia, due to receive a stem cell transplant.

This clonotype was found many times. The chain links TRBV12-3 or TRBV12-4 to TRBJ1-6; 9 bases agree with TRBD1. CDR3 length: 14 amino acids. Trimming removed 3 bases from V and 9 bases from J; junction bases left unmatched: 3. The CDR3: CASSFRQGGSPLHF. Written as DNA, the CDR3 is TGTGCCAGCAGTTTTCGACAGGGGGGTTCACCCCTCCACTTT.

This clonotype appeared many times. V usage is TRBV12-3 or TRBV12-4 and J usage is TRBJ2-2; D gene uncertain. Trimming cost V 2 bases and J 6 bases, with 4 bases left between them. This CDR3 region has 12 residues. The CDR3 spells CASSLIAGELFF. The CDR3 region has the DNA TGTGCCAGCAGTTTAATCGCCGGGGAGCTGTTTTTT.

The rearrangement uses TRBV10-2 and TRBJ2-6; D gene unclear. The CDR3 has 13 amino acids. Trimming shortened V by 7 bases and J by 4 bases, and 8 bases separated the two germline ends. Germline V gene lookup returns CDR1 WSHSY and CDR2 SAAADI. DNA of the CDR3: TGCGCCAGCAAACCAACAGGGGCCAACGTCCTGACTTTC. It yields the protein CASKPTGANVLTF.